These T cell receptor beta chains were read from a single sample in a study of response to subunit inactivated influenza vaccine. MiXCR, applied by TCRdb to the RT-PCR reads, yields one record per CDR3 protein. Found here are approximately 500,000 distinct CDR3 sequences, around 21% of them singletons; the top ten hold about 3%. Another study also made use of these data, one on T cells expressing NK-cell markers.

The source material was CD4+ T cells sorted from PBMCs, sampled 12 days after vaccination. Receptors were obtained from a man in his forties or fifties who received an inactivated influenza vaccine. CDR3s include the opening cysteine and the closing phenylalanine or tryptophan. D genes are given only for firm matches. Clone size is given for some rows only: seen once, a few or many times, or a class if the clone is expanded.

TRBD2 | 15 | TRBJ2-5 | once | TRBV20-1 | CSAREAGLPQETQYF | TGCAGTGCTAGAGAGGCGGGACTACCTCAAGAGACCCAGTACTTC
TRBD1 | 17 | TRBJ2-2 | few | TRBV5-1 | CASSSGQGGLNTGELFF | TGCGCCAGCAGCAGCGGACAGGGGGGGTTAAACACCGGGGAGCTGTTTTTT
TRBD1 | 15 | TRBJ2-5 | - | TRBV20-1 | CSARSPGQGQETQYF | TGCAGTGCTAGAAGCCCGGGACAGGGCCAAGAGACCCAGTACTTC
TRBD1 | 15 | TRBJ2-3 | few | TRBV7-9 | CASSPTGGKADTQYF | TGTGCCAGCAGCCCGACAGGGGGCAAAGCAGATACGCAGTATTTT
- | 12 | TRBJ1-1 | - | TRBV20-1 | CSAGRTNTEAFF | TGCAGTGCGGGCCGGACGAACACTGAAGCTTTCTTT
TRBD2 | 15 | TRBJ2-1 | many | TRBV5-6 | CASSLVASGHNEQFF | TGTGCCAGCAGCTTGGTAGCTAGCGGCCACAATGAGCAGTTCTTC
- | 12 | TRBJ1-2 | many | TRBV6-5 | CASSQLNYGYTF | TGTGCCAGCAGCCAGCTCAACTATGGCTACACCTTC
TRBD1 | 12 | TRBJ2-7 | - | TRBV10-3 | CAIRTGGNEQYF | TGTGCCATCAGGACAGGGGGCAACGAGCAGTACTTC
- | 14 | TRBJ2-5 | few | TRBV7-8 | CASSRGRTQETQYF | TGTGCCAGCAGCCGCGGCAGAACGCAAGAGACCCAGTACTTC
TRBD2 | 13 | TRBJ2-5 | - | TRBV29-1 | CSVRTSTQETQYF | TGCAGCGTGAGGACTAGCACCCAAGAGACCCAGTACTTC
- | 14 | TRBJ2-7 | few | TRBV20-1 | CSASRGAGSYEQYF | TGCAGTGCTAGCCGGGGGGCTGGATCCTACGAGCAGTACTTC
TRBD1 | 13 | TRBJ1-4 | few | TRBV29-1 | CSAVDRESEKLFF | TGCAGCGCCGTCGACAGGGAAAGTGAAAAACTGTTTTTT
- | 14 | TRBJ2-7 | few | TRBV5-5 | CASSHGGGYYEQYF | TGTGCCAGCAGCCATGGGGGAGGTTACTACGAGCAGTACTTC
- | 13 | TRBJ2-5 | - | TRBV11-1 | CASTVSAGETQYF | TGTGCCAGCACCGTGTCGGCGGGAGAGACCCAGTACTTC
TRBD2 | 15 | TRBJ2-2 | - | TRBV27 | CASSPVGTTPGELFF | TGTGCCAGCAGCCCGGTCGGGACTACCCCCGGGGAGCTGTTTTTT
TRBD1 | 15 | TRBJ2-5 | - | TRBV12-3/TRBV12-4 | CASLGQGVGQETQYF | TGTGCCAGTTTGGGACAGGGTGTGGGCCAAGAGACCCAGTACTTC
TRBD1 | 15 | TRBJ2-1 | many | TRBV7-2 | CASSLDRGLGNEQFF | TGTGCCAGCAGCCTTGACAGGGGGCTGGGCAATGAGCAGTTCTTC
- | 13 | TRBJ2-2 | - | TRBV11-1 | CASSSGSGGELFF | TGTGCCAGCAGTTCCGGGTCTGGCGGGGAGCTGTTTTTT
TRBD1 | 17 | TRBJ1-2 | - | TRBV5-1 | CASSLESGGIPIYGYTF | TGCGCCAGCAGCTTGGAGTCAGGGGGGATTCCCATTTATGGCTACACCTTC
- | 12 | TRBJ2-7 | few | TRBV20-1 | CSARVEDYEQYF | TGCAGTGCTAGAGTGGAAGACTACGAGCAGTACTTC
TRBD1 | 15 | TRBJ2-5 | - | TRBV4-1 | CASSHPGQGIETQYF | TGCGCCAGCAGCCATCCGGGACAGGGTATCGAGACCCAGTACTTC
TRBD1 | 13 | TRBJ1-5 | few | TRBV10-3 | CAISPDRDQPQHF | TGTGCCATCAGCCCGGACAGGGACCAGCCCCAGCATTTT
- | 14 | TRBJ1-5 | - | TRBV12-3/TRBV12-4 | CASSLSEGNQPQHF | TGTGCCAGCAGTTTAAGCGAAGGGAATCAGCCCCAGCATTTT
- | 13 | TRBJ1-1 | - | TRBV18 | CASSSDSNTEAFF | TGTGCCAGCTCTTCCGACTCCAACACTGAAGCTTTCTTT
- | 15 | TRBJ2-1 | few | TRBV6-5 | CASSYTTTPYNEQFF | TGTGCCAGCAGTTACACGACTACCCCCTACAATGAGCAGTTCTTC
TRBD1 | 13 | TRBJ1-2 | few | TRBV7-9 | CASSPGGRDGYTF | TGTGCCAGCAGCCCAGGGGGGCGGGATGGCTACACCTTC
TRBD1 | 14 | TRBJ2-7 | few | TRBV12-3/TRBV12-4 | CASSRRDSFYEQYF | TGTGCCAGCAGCCGACGGGACAGTTTCTACGAGCAGTACTTC
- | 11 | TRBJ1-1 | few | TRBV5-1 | CASSTGVGRLF | TGCGCCAGCAGTACGGGCGTCGGACGGCTCTTT
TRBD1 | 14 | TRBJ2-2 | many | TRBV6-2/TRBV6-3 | CASSYLTGPGELFF | TGTGCCAGCAGTTACCTGACAGGGCCAGGGGAGCTGTTTTTT
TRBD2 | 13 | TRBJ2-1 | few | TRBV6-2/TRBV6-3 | CASSTGTRYQQFF | TGTGCCAGCAGTACTGGGACTAGATACCAGCAGTTCTTC
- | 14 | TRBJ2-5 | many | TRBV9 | CASSPWGQGETQYF | TGTGCCAGCAGTCCCTGGGGGCAGGGGGAGACCCAGTACTTC
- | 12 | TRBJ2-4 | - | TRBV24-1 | CATSDYGDIQYF | TGTGCCACCAGTGATTATGGGGACATTCAGTACTTC
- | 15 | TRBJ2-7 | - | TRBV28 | CASSQRTPSSYEQYF | TGTGCCAGCAGTCAGCGGACCCCGTCATCCTACGAGCAGTACTTC
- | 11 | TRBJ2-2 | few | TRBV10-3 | CAISGTGELFF | TGTGCCATCAGTGGAACCGGGGAGCTGTTTTTT
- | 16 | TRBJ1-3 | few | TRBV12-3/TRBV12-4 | CASSARPGGSGNTIYF | TGTGCCAGCAGCGCCCGCCCTGGAGGCTCTGGAAACACCATATATTTT
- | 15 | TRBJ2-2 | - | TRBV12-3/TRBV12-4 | CASSFRAGNTGELFF | TGTGCCAGCAGTTTCAGGGCTGGGAACACCGGGGAGCTGTTTTTT
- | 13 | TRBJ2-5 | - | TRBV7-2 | CASRTWPQETQYF | TGTGCCAGCAGAACCTGGCCCCAAGAGACCCAGTACTTC
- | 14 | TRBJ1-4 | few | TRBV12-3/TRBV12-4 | CASSLSRHNEKLFF | TGTGCCAGCAGTTTGTCCAGACATAATGAAAAACTGTTTTTT
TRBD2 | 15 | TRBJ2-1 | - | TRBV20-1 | CSARAPLAGTNEQFF | TGCAGTGCTAGAGCCCCTCTAGCGGGTACCAATGAGCAGTTCTTC
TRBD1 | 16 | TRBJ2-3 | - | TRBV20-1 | CSAAPTGTGSTDTQYF | TGCAGTGCGGCTCCCACCGGGACAGGGAGCACAGATACGCAGTATTTT
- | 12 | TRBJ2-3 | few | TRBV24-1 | CATSDFSTSQYF | TGTGCCACCAGTGATTTTTCAACTTCGCAGTATTTT
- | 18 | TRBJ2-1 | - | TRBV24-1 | CATSVAGTAPQGGGEQFF | TGTGCCACCAGTGTAGCAGGAACGGCCCCCCAAGGAGGGGGTGAGCAGTTCTTC